This entry lists 17 T cell receptor beta chains sequenced from one sample in a study of cytomegalovirus exposure and HLA in healthy donors. PCR amplification relied on 60 Vbeta primers (plus 13 Jbeta primers). Clones were read by immunoSEQ multiplex PCR, and TCRdb kept only the in-frame ones, dropping some. This sample has some 120,000 clones, with 75% found just once. Sequencing used PBMCs. The receptors were gathered from a man younger than 45 in good health and CMV-seronegative.

This clone was picked up a small number of times. This sequence joins TRBV28 and TRBJ2-7; 10 bases fit TRBD2. The J segment lost 3 bases and the V segment lost 4 bases, leaving 6 bases of the junction unmatched. The CDR3 spans 15 residues. The V gene's germline CDR1 is MDHEN and CDR2 SYDVKM. CDR3 residues: CASSSSSGSLYEQYF. As DNA, the CDR3 is TGTGCCAGCAGTTCTTCTAGCGGGAGTCTCTACGAGCAGTACTTC.

The V gene is TRBV5-4, the J gene TRBJ2-3; possible D gene TRBD2, 6 bases. Germline CDR1 and CDR2: SGHNT and YYREEE (reference sequence). The CDR3 spans 11 residues. V dropped 8 bases and J dropped 7 bases, with 11 bases sitting between them. The DNA for the CDR3 is TGTGCCAGTACCGGGGGAAATACGCAGTATTTT. It specifies CASTGGNTQYF.

This chain joins TRBV27 and TRBJ1-2; 10 bases line up with TRBD1. The CDR3 extends over 14 amino acids. Germline CDR1 reads MNHEY; CDR2 reads SMNVEV (reference sequence). With 2 bases clipped from V and 4 bases from J, the junction kept 1 base outside the gene matches. CDR3 sequence (DNA): TGTGCCAGCAGTTTACGGGACAGGGGCTATGGCTACACCTTC. Protein sequence: CASSLRDRGYGYTF.

The chain links TRBV5-3 to TRBJ2-1; TRBD2 aligns across 9 bases. TRBV5-3 falls under the ORF class, with uncertain function. V gave up 1 base and J gave up 0 bases; unmatched junction bases: 11. The CDR3 contains 19 residues. CDR3 sequence (DNA): TGTGCCAGAAGCTTGATCGGCGGGAGGGCCGTCGGCTCCTACAATGAGCAGTTCTTC. It codes for CARSLIGGRAVGSYNEQFF.

CDR3 residues: CASTRQGNSYEQYF. The CDR3 DNA follows: TGTGCCAGCACACGACAGGGAAACTCCTACGAGCAGTACTTC. This rearrangement joins TRBV27 to TRBJ2-7; 7 positions match TRBD1. The CDR3 is 14 amino acids. After removal of 7 bases from V and 0 bases from J, the junction contained 6 bases not matched to a gene. Germline CDR1 reads MNHEY; CDR2 reads SMNVEV (reference sequence).

This chain connects TRBV7-8 to TRBJ1-1, with D hard to call. The length of the CDR3 is 13 residues. V was cut by 4 bases and J by 1 base, with 7 bases left in between. Germline CDR1 and CDR2: SGHVS and FQNEAQ. CDR3 region: CASSSRQNTEAFF. The CDR3 DNA reads as TGTGCCAGCAGCTCCCGACAGAACACTGAAGCTTTCTTT.

The table lists this clone with a few counts. The chain recombines TRBV5-6 with TRBJ2-7, with TRBD1 identical over 7 bases. CDR1 and CDR2 from the germline V gene are SGHDT and YYEEEE. This CDR3 spans 11 amino acids. V was pared by 4 bases and J by 6 bases, with 1 base of the junction left unmatched. The CDR3 region has the DNA TGTGCCAGCAGCACAGGGGCCGAGCAGTACTTC. It specifies CASSTGAEQYF.

The chain joins TRBV27 to TRBJ2-7; D is perhaps TRBD2 (6 bases). CDR3 length: 16 residues. The germline gives CDR1 MNHEY, CDR2 SMNVEV (reference sequence). V lost 2 bases and J lost 3, with 17 bases in between. The CDR3 DNA sequence: TGTGCCAGCAGTTTAGAACTAGCTTTAGCCCGCTACGAGCAGTACTTC. Amino acid sequence: CASSLELALARYEQYF.

Only a few counts were recorded for this clone. The V gene is TRBV27, the J gene TRBJ1-2, with TRBD1 as a possible D gene (6 bases). Germline V gives CDR1 MNHEY, CDR2 SMNVEV (reference sequence). V shed 6 bases and J shed 6 bases, with 20 bases lying between them. The CDR3 totals 15 residues. For the CDR3, the DNA is TGTGCCAGCAGGGGACACGTCGCTAAGTCGAATGGCTACACCTTC. Translated: CASRGHVAKSNGYTF.

The J gene is TRBJ1-5, the V gene TRBV10-1, with a tentative D call TRBD1 (6 bases). Germline CDR1 reads WNHNN; CDR2 reads SYGVQD (reference sequence). The CDR3 is 14 amino acids. V lost 2 bases and J lost 6, with 11 bases in between. The CDR3 is CASSEPGVPQPQHF. CDR3 sequence (DNA): TGCGCCAGCAGTGAGCCAGGGGTGCCTCAGCCCCAGCATTTT.

The J gene is TRBJ1-2, the V gene TRBV6-5; D is possibly TRBD1 (6 bases). The CDR3 sequence is 13 residues long. The V gene's germline CDR1 is MNHEY and CDR2 SVGAGI. V shed 2 bases and J shed 3 bases, with 7 bases lying between them. The chain's CDR3 is CASSYGGDYGYTF. The DNA of the CDR3 is TGTGCCAGCAGTTACGGGGGCGACTATGGCTACACCTTC.

The V and J genes are TRBV5-5 and TRBJ2-7; TRBD1 agrees at 7 bases. CDR3 length equals 13 residues. Germline V gene sequence: CDR1 SGHKS, CDR2 YYEKEE (reference sequence). J was trimmed by 9 bases and V by 0 bases; bases with no gene match: 6. Here the CDR3 DNA reads TGTGCCAGCAGCTTGGGTACAGGACAGGTGCAGTACTTC. As protein: CASSLGTGQVQYF. Full variable domain (missing parts from reference TRBV5-5 and TRBJ2-7): DAGVTQSPTHLIKTRGQQVTLRCSPISGHKSVSWYQQVLGQGPQFIFQYYEKEERGRGNFPDRFSARQFPNYSSELNVNALLLGDSALYLCASSLGTGQVQYFGPGTRLTVT.

V gene TRBV6-1 combines with J gene TRBJ1-2, with unresolved D. V was pared by 8 bases and J by 2 bases, with 6 bases between. Per the germline V gene, CDR1 is MNHNS and CDR2 is SASEGT. The CDR3 is 11 residues long. The CDR3 loop reads CASFINYGYTF. The CDR3 region has the DNA TGTGCCAGCTTTATAAACTATGGCTACACCTTC.

The gene calls are TRBV10-3 and TRBJ2-3; 7 bases line up with TRBD1. CDR1 and CDR2 (germline): ENHRY, SYGVKD. V gave up 6 bases and J gave up 3 bases; unmatched junction bases: 12. The CDR3 contains 16 residues. CDR3 amino acids: CAISPPSGQRTDTQYF. As DNA, the CDR3 is TGTGCCATCAGCCCCCCCTCGGGACAGCGAACAGATACGCAGTATTTT.

This clone was seen only once. The chain carries TRBV10-3 and TRBJ2-1; 9 positions match TRBD1. The CDR3 has 15 amino acids. Germline values: CDR1 ENHRY, CDR2 SYGVKD. The ends lost 9 bases at V and 6 bases at J; junction bases unmatched: 12. The CDR3 DNA sequence: TGTGCCATGGGGGCCGGGGACAGGGCGGGCAATGAGCAGTTCTTC. It encodes CAMGAGDRAGNEQFF.

V and J are TRBV7-8 and TRBJ2-5, with TRBD2 as a possible D gene (5 bases). This CDR3 has 13 amino acids. Looked up from germline, CDR1 is SGHVS and CDR2 is FQNEAQ. The V end was cut by 8 bases, the J end by 7 bases, with 17 bases between. The CDR3 loop is CASGRRFGGTQYF. CDR3 nucleotides: TGTGCCAGCGGCCGACGGTTTGGAGGGACCCAGTACTTC. The complete variable domain, with remaining parts taken from reference TRBV7-8 and TRBJ2-5, reads GAGVSQSPRYKVAKRGQDVALRCDPISGHVSLFWYQQALGQGPEFLTYFQNEAQLDKSGLPSDRFFAERPEGSVSTLKIQRTQQEDSAVYLCASGRRFGGTQYFGPGTRLLVL.

The rearrangement links TRBV2 to TRBJ1-2, with D hard to call. Trimming stripped 7 bases from V and 1 base from J, with 13 bases between. Germline CDR1 reads SNHLY; CDR2 reads FYNNEI. The CDR3 runs to 14 residues. The CDR3 region has the DNA TGTGCCAGCAAAGCGGGAGAAAGTAACTATGGCTACACCTTC. Translation: CASKAGESNYGYTF.